This TCR beta chain originates from a study of CD8+CD57+ T cells in acquired aplastic anemia. Looking at the study overall: Sorted CD4+ and CD8+ cells yielded about 3 ug of DNA on average.

Genomic DNA served as template for TCR beta VDJ and CDR3 profiling. TCRdb itself ran the reads through MiXCR, one entry per CDR3 protein. The table records 350,000 to 450,000 distinct CDR3 sequences, just under 70% of them present only once. The CDR3 consists of 13 residues. Trimming removed 0 bases from V and 9 bases from J, with 12 bases in between. CDR1 is SGHRS, CDR2 YFSETQ, per germline. This clonotype has ten or more counts. The TCR was taken from a human donor in good health, serving as a control. The chain employs TRBV5-1 and TRBJ1-1, with a possible D match to TRBD1 (6 bases). Sequencing was done on a sample of sorted CD4+, CD8+, or CD8+CD57+ T cells (not recorded which) from PBMCs. CDR3 DNA: TGCGCCAGCAGCTTGGGACAGGAGAAAAAAGCTTTCTTT. Translation gives CASSLGQEKKAFF.